This TCR beta chain was captured in a study of T cell repertoires in aging, cancer and after chemotherapy. Multiplex touch-down PCR with TRB-A/B primers amplified rearranged V-D-J TRB sequences. A single record per CDR3 protein comes from TCRdb applying MiXCR to the multiplex PCR reads. Of about 920 distinct CDR3 sequences in the sample, about 19% were seen once. The length of the CDR3 is 14 residues. The V gene's germline CDR1 is DFQATT and CDR2 SNEGSKA (reference sequence). After removal of 2 bases from V and 9 bases from J, the junction contained 4 bases not matched to a gene. Whole-study findings and limits: Age-matched healthy donors had significantly more diverse, less clonal blood TCR repertoires than untreated cancer patients. Rebound thymic output was suggested by rising median generation probability during chemotherapy in each cancer cohort.

By its share, this clonotype is large (0.1 to 1%). Its cognate antigen is unknown. TCR beta rearrangements were amplified from peripheral blood genomic DNA. The chain links TRBV20-1 to TRBJ1-6, with 10 bases lining up with TRBD1. The receptor was isolated from a human donor with a solid tumor. The sequenced material came from blood. DNA of the CDR3: TGCAGTGCTAGAAGTGGGACAGGGGCTTCACCCCTCCACTTT. As protein: CSARSGTGASPLHF.